This T cell receptor (beta chain) was captured by sequencing in a study of T cells in Graves' hyperthyroidism and ophthalmopathy. For the study at large: Peripheral blood sampling occurred at initial diagnosis, before any treatment.

Under 3 months was the duration of disease in ophthalmopathy patients, who also had a Clinical Activity Score of at least 3 and a NOSPECS grade of at least 4. This clonotype came up a few times. Its antigen is not known. With 5 bases clipped from V and 0 bases from J, the junction kept 7 bases outside the gene matches. The CDR3 contains 16 residues. CDR1 and CDR2 (germline): SGHAT, FQNNGV. Findings of the study overall: Separation of ophthalmopathy from stable hyperthyroidism was achieved by a 13 V-J model.

TCR beta CDR3 regions were amplified from RNA. TCR CDR3 underwent first-round RT-PCR with the HTBI primer set. TCRdb re-called the multiplex PCR reads through MiXCR, storing one row per CDR3 protein. The sample lists some 490,000 distinct CDR3 sequences; approximately 22% were seen once. This TCR derives from a woman in her 70s with Graves' ophthalmopathy. Sequencing was carried out using blood. This chain joins TRBV11-2 and TRBJ2-7; TRBD2 aligns across 10 bases. The CDR3 spells CASSRTGTSVSYEQYF. CDR3 nucleotides: TGTGCCAGCAGCCGCACCGGGACTAGCGTCTCCTACGAGCAGTACTTC.